This is a list of T cell receptor beta chains from one sample in a study of identical twins. TCRdb redid the calling of the 5' RACE reads with MiXCR, one entry per CDR3 protein. The sample consists of 500,000 to 650,000 distinct CDR3 sequences, less than 9% of them appearing once. These same data were also listed under a study on yellow fever vaccine responses in identical twins.

The sequencing input was PBMCs. These receptors originate from a woman aged 18-35 years in good health. Each CDR3 is given with its conserved first and last residue. Fields, in order: V gene, D gene, clone size, J gene, CDR3 DNA, CDR3 protein. D genes are given only for firm matches. Clone size appears in some rows only: once, few, many, or a class for an expanded clone.

>TRBV12-5|TRBD2|few|TRBJ2-2
TGTGCTAGTGCCGGCAGCGGGGCGTTCACCGGGGAGCTGTTTTTT
CASAGSGAFTGELFF
>TRBV4-1|-|few|TRBJ1-1
TGCGCCAGCAGCCAAGCTTCGGATTCAGAAGCTTTCTTT
CASSQASDSEAFF
>TRBV2|-|-|TRBJ1-1
TGTGCCAGCAAGGGGCAGGAGAACACTGAAGCTTTCTTT
CASKGQENTEAFF
>TRBV7-2|TRBD1|few|TRBJ1-2
TGTGCCAGCAGCCTAAGCGGGACAGGGGTCGTGGACTATGGCTACACCTTC
CASSLSGTGVVDYGYTF
>TRBV2|TRBD2|few|TRBJ2-7
TGTGCCAGCAGTCTAGAGCGGGAGAGCCACGAGCAGTACTTC
CASSLERESHEQYF
>TRBV14|-|-|TRBJ2-3
TGTGCCAGCAGCCAATCACTTTGGAATACGCAGTATTTT
CASSQSLWNTQYF
>TRBV20-1|TRBD2|many|TRBJ2-1
TGCAGTGGTGAGGCGGGAGGGTACAATGAGCAGTTCTTC
CSGEAGGYNEQFF
>TRBV28|-|-|TRBJ2-7
TGTGCCAGCAGTTTGGTGTTCGGCGATACCTACGAGCAGTACTTC
CASSLVFGDTYEQYF
>TRBV19|-|-|TRBJ2-1
TGTGCCAGTAGTTGGACTAGTCTCTCAGGGGGTGAGCAGTTCTTC
CASSWTSLSGGEQFF
>TRBV29-1|-|few|TRBJ1-5
TGCAGCGTTCCGGGGCACAAAGGCAATCAGCCCCAGCATTTT
CSVPGHKGNQPQHF
>TRBV12-3/TRBV12-4|-|many|TRBJ2-5
TGTGCCAGCAGTTTATTGGCGCAAGAGACCCAGTACTTC
CASSLLAQETQYF
>TRBV4-1|-|-|TRBJ1-6
TGCGCCAGCAGCCAAGATCCGCTTTGGGGGAATTCACCCCTCCACTTT
CASSQDPLWGNSPLHF
>TRBV28|TRBD1|-|TRBJ2-3
TGTGCCAGCAGGCTTACCGGGACAGGGGAGGCCTATACGCAGTATTTT
CASRLTGTGEAYTQYF
>TRBV27|TRBD1|few|TRBJ1-2
TGTGCCAGCAGTTCGACAGGGTCCAACTATGGCTACACCTTC
CASSSTGSNYGYTF
>TRBV4-1|-|many|TRBJ1-3
TGCGCCAGCAGCCAAGATATCGGAGGGGGAAACACCATATATTTT
CASSQDIGGGNTIYF
>TRBV10-2|-|many|TRBJ1-6
TGCGCCAGCAGTGATTATGGGACTGGTTCTTCACCCCTCCACTTT
CASSDYGTGSSPLHF
>TRBV12-3/TRBV12-4|-|many|TRBJ2-1
TGTGCCAGCAGAGGCAGGGGCGATGAGCAGTTCTTC
CASRGRGDEQFF
>TRBV7-9|TRBD1|many|TRBJ1-5
TGTGCCAGCAGCCCGACCCAGACAGGGGGTGGCAATCAGCCCCAGCATTTT
CASSPTQTGGGNQPQHF
>TRBV5-1|-|many|TRBJ1-4
TGCGCCAGCATGTATAGGCCGGGGACAACTAATGAAAAACTGTTTTTT
CASMYRPGTTNEKLFF
>TRBV5-1|-|many|TRBJ2-2
TGCGCCAGCAGCTTGAATAGGAACACCGGGGAGCTGTTTTTT
CASSLNRNTGELFF
>TRBV2|-|-|TRBJ2-1
TGTGCCAGCAGTTCCGACTACGTCTACAATGAGCAGTTCTTC
CASSSDYVYNEQFF
>TRBV7-9|-|many|TRBJ2-1
TGTGCCAGCAGCCCTACTAGTTTAGAGCAGTTCTTC
CASSPTSLEQFF
>TRBV7-9|TRBD1|few|TRBJ1-4
TGTGCCAGCAGCTCGGACAGGGACGCTAATGAAAAACTGTTTTTT
CASSSDRDANEKLFF
>TRBV7-9|TRBD1|few|TRBJ1-5
TGTGCCAGCAGACAGACAGGGTTCGGCAATCAGCCCCAGCATTTT
CASRQTGFGNQPQHF
>TRBV5-1|-|few|TRBJ1-1
TGCGCCAGCAGCCCAAACACAGGACAGAACACTGAAGCTTTCTTT
CASSPNTGQNTEAFF
>TRBV6-2/TRBV6-3|TRBD1|many|TRBJ1-2
TGTGCCAGCAGTTACCTAGGGACAGGGTATGGCTACACCTTC
CASSYLGTGYGYTF
>TRBV12-3/TRBV12-4|TRBD1|few|TRBJ2-7
TGTGCCAGCAGGCAGGGGGCAGCTTCCTACGAGCAGTACTTC
CASRQGAASYEQYF
>TRBV7-2|-|few|TRBJ2-3
TGTGCCAGCAGCTTAGGTTCGGGGGTTTCGACAGATACGCAGTATTTT
CASSLGSGVSTDTQYF
>TRBV5-1|TRBD2|-|TRBJ2-7
TGCGCCAGCAGCTTGGCTAGCGGGAGGGCCGGAACCTACGAGCAGTACTTC
CASSLASGRAGTYEQYF
>TRBV14|-|many|TRBJ2-5
TGTGCCAGCAGCCAAGAAAGGGGATCCTTCCAAGAGACCCAGTACTTC
CASSQERGSFQETQYF
>TRBV3-1|-|few|TRBJ2-7
TGTGCCAGCAGCCCCAGGGGGGCTAGCGACTACGAGCAGTACTTC
CASSPRGASDYEQYF
>TRBV10-3|TRBD2|-|TRBJ2-3
TGTGCCATCAGTGATTCCCCGACTAGCGGGAGGATGGATACGCAGTATTTT
CAISDSPTSGRMDTQYF
>TRBV4-1|-|-|TRBJ2-7
TGCGCCAGCAGCCAAGAGATTAGGGGCCGGGACGAGCAGTACTTC
CASSQEIRGRDEQYF
>TRBV20-1|-|many|TRBJ1-4
TGCAGTGCTCTGGACGCCTTACTTGAAAAACTGTTTTTT
CSALDALLEKLFF
>TRBV24-1|-|-|TRBJ2-2
TGTGCCACCAGTGATTGGGGGCGGGACACCGGGGAGCTGTTTTTT
CATSDWGRDTGELFF
>TRBV5-1|-|-|TRBJ1-1
TGCGCCAGCCACACAGGGACGGGGGGGTGGGTTGAAGCTTTCTTT
CASHTGTGGWVEAFF
>TRBV7-6|-|-|TRBJ2-1
TGTGCCAGCAGCTGGTTGCCAGGGGAGGACAATGAGCAGTTCTTC
CASSWLPGEDNEQFF
>TRBV25-1|TRBD1|many|TRBJ1-6
TGTGCCACGAGAAAAGGGACAGGCGATAATTCACCCCTCCACTTT
CATRKGTGDNSPLHF
>TRBV11-2|-|few|TRBJ1-2
TGTGCCAGCAGCGCATTGACCCAGGTTTCCTATGGCTACACCTTC
CASSALTQVSYGYTF